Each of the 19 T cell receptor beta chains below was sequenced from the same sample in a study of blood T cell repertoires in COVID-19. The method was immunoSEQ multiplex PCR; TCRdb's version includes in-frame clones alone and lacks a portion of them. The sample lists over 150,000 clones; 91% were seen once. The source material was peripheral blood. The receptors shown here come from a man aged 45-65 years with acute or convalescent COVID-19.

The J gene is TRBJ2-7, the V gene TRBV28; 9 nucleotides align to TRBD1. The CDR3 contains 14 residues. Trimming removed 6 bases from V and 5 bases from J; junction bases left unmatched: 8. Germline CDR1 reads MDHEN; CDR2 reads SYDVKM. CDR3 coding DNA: TGTGCCAGCAGCCTCGGGACAGGGATTCACGAGCAGTACGTC. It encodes CASSLGTGIHEQYV.

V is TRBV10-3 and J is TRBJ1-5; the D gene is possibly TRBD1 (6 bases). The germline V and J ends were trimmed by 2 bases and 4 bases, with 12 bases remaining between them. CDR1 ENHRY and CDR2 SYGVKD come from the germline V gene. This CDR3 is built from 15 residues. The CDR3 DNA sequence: TGTGCCATCAGTGAGGCACAGGGCGGAAATCAGCCCCAGCATTTT. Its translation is CAISEAQGGNQPQHF.

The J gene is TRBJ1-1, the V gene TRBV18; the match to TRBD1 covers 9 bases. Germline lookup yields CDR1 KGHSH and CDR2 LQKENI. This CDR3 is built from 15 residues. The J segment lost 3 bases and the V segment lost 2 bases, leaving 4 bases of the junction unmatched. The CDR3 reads CASSPGQGRYTEAFF. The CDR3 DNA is TGTGCCAGCTCACCAGGACAGGGGAGGTACACTGAAGCTTTCTTT.

As DNA, the CDR3 is TGTGCCAGCAGCTTTGGGAAGGGAGGTGGCACAGATACGCAGTATTTT. Its protein is CASSFGKGGGTDTQYF. The chain employs TRBV11-3 and TRBJ2-3; possibly TRBD2 for D (6 bases). V shed 3 bases and J shed 1 base, with 14 bases lying between them. The germline CDR1 and CDR2 sequences are SGHNT and YENEEA. The CDR3 spans 16 residues.

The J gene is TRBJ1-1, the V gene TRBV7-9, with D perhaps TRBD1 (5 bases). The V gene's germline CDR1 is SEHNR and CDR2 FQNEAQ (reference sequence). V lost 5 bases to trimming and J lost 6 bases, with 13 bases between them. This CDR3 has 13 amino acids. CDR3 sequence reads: CASSRDRGAEAFF. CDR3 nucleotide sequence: TGTGCCAGCAGCCGCGATAGGGGTGCTGAAGCTTTCTTT.

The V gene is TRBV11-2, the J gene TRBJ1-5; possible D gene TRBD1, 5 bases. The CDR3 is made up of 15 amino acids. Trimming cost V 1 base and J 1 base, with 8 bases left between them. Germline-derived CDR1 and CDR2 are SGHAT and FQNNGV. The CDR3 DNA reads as TGTGCCAGCAGCTTAGGGCAGGGAAGCAATCAGCCCCAGCATTTT. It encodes CASSLGQGSNQPQHF.

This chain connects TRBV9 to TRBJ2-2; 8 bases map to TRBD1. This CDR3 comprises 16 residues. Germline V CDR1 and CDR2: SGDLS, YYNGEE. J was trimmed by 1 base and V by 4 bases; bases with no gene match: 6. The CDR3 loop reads CASSSQGAENTGELFF. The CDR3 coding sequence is TGTGCCAGCAGCTCCCAGGGGGCTGAGAACACCGGGGAGCTGTTTTTT. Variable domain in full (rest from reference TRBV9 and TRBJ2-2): DSGVTQTPKHLITATGQRVTLRCSPRSGDLSVYWYQQSLDQGLQFLIQYYNGEERAKGNILERFSAQQFPDLHSELNLSSLELGDSALYFCASSSQGAENTGELFFGEGSRLTVL.

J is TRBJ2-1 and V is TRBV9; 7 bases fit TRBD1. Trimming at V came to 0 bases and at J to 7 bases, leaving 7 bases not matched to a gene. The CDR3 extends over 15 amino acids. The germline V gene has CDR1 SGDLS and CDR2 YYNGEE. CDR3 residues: CASSVEGTVINEQFF. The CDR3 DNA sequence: TGTGCCAGCAGCGTAGAGGGGACAGTTATTAATGAGCAGTTCTTC.

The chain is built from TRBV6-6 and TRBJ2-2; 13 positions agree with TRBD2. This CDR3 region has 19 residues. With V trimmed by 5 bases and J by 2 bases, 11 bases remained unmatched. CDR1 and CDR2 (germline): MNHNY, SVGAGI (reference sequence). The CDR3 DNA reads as TGTGCCAGCAGTCCCCAACCGGGACTAGCGGGGCCTAACACCGGGGAGCTGTTTTTT. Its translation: CASSPQPGLAGPNTGELFF.

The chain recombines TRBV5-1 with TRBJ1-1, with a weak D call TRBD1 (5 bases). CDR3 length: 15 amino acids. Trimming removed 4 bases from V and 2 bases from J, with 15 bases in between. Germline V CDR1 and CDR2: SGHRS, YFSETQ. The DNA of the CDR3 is TGCGCCAGCAGCCCCCCGGAGGGGCCCAACACTGAAGCTTTCTTT. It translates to CASSPPEGPNTEAFF.

CDR3 region: CASSIGLAGTGELFF. The CDR3, as DNA: TGTGCCAGTAGTATAGGGCTAGCGGGGACCGGGGAGCTGTTTTTT. This sequence joins TRBV19 and TRBJ2-2; TRBD2 matches at 9 bases. From germline, CDR1 is LNHDA and CDR2 SQIVND (reference sequence). CDR3 length: 15 amino acids. V shed 1 base and J 5 bases; nucleotides not matched to a gene: 2.

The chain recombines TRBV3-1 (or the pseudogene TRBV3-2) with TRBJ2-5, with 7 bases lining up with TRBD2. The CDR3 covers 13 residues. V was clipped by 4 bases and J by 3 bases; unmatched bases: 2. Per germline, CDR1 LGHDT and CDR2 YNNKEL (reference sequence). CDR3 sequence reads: CASSLGLEETQYF. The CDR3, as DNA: TGTGCCAGCAGCCTCGGACTAGAAGAGACCCAGTACTTC.

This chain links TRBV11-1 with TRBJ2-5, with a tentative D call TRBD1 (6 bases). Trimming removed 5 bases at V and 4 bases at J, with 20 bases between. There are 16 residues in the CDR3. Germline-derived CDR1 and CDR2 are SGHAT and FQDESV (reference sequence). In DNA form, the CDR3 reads TGTGCCAGCAGCCACGGACAGCTAAACGAGGGAGAGACCCAGTACTTC. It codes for CASSHGQLNEGETQYF.

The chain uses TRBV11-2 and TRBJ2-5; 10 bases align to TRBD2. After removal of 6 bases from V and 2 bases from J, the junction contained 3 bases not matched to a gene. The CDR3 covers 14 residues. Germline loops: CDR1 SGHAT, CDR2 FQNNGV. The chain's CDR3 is CASSYSGRQETQYF. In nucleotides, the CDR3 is TGTGCCAGCAGTTATAGCGGGAGGCAAGAGACCCAGTACTTC.

The CDR3 DNA reads as TGCGCCAGCAGCTTATTAACCTATTCCGGGACAGTCTCCTACGAGCAGTACTTC. Residues: CASSLLTYSGTVSYEQYF. V and J are TRBV5-1 and TRBJ2-7; TRBD1 matches 7 bases. With 2 bases clipped from V and 0 bases from J, the junction kept 14 bases outside the gene matches. CDR1 and CDR2 (germline): SGHRS, YFSETQ. This CDR3 has 18 residues.

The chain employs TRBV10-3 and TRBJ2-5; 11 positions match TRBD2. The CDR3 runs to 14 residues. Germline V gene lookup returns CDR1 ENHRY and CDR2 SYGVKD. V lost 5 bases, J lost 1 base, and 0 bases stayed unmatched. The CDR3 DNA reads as TGTGCCATCAGTACTAGCGGGGGCCAAGAGACCCAGTACTTC. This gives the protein CAISTSGGQETQYF.

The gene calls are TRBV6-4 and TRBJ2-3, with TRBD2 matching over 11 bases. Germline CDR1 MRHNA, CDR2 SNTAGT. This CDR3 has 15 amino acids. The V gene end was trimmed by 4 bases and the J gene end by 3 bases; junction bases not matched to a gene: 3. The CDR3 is CASSVSSGRTDTQYF. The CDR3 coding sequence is TGTGCCAGCAGTGTGTCTAGCGGGAGGACAGATACGCAGTATTTT.

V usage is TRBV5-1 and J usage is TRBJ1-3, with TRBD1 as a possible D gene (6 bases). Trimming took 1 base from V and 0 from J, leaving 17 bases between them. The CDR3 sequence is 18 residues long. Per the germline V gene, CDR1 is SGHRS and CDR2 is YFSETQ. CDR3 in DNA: TGCGCCAGCAGCTTGAAGATCCAGGGGTCCCTCTCTGGAAACACCATATATTTT. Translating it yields CASSLKIQGSLSGNTIYF.

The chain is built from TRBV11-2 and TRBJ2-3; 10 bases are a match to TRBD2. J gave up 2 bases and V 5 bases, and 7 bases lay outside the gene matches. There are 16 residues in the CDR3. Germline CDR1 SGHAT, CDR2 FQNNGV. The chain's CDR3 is CASSLQTSGYTDTQYF. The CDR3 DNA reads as TGTGCCAGCAGCCTGCAGACTAGCGGGTACACAGATACGCAGTATTTT.